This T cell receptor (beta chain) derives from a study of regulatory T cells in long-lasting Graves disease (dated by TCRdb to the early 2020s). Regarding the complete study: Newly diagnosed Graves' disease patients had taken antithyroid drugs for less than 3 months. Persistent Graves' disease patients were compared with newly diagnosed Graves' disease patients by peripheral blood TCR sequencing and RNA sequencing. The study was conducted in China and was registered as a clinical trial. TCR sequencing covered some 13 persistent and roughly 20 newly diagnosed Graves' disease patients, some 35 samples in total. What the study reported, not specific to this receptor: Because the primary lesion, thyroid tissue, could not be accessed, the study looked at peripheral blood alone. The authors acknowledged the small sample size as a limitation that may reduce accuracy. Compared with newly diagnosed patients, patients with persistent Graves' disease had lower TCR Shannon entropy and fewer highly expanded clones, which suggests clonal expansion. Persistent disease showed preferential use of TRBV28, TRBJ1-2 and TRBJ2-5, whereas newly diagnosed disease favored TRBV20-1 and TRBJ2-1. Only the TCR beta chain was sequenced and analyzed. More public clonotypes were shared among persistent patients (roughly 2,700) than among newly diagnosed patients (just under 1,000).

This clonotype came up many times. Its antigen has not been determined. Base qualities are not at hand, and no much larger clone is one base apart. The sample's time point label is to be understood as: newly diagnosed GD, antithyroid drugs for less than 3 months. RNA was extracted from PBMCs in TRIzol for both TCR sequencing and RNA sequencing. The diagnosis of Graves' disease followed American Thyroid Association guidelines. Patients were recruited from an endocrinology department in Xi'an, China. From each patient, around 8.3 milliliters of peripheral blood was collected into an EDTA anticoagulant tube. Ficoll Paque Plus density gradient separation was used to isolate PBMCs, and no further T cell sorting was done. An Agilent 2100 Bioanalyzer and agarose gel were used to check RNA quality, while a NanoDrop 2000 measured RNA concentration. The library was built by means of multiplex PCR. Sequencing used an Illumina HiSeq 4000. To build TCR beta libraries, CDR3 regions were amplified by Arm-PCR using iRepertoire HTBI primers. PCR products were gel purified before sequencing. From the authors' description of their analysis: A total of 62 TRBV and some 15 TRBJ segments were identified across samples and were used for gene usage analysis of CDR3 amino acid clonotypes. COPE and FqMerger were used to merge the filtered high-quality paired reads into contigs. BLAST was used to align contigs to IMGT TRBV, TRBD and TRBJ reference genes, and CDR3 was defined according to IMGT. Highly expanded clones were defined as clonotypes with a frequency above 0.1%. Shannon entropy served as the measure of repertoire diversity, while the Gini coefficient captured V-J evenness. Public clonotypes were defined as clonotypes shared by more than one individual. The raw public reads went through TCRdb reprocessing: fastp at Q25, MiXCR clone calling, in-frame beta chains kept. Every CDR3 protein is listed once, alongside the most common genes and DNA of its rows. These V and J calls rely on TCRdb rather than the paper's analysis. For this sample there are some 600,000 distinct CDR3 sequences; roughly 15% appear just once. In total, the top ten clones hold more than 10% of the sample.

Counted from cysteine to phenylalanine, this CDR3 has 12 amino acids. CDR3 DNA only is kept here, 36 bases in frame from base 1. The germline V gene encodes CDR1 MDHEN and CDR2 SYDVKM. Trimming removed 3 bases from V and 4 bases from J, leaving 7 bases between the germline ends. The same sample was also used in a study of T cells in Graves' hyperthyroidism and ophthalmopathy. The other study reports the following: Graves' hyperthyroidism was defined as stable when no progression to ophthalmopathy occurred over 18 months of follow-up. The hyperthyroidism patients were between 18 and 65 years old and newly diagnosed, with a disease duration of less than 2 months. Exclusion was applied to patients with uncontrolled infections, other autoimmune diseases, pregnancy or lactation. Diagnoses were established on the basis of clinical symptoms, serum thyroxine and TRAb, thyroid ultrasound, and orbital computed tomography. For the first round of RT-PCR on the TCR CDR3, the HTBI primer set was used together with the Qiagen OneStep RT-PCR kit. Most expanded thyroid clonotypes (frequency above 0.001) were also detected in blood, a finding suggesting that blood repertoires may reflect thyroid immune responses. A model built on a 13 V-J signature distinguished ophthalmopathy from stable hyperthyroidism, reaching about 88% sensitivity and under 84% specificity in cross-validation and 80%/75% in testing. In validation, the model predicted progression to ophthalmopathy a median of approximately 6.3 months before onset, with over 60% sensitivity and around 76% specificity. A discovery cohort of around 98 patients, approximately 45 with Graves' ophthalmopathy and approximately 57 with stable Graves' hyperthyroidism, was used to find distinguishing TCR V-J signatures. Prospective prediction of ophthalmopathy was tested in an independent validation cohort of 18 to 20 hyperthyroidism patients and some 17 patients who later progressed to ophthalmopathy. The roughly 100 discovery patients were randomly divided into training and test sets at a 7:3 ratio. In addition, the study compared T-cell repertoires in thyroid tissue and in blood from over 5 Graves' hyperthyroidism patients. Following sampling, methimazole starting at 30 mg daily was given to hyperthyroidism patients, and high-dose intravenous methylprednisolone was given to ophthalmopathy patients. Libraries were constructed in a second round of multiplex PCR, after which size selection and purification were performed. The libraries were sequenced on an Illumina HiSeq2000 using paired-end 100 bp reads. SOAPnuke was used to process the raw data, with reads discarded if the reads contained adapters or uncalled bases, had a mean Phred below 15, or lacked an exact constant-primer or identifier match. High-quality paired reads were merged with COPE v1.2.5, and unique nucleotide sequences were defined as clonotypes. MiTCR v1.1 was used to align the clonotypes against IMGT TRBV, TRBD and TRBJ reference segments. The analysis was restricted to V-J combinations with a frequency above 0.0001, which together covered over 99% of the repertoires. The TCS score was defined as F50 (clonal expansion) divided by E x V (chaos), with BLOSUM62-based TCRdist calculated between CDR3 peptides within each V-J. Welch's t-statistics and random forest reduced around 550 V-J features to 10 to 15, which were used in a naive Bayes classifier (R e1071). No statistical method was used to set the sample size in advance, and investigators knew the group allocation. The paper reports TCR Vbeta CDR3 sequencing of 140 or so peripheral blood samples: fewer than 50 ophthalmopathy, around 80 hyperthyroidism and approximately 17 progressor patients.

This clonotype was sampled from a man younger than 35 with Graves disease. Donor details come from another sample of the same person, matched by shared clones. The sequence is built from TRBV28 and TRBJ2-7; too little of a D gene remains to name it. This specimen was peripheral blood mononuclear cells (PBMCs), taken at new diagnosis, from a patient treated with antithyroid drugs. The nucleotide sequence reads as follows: TGTGCCAGCAGTTTTTCCCAATACGAGCAGTACTTC. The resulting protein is CASSFSQYEQYF.